This TCR beta chain was profiled in a study of blood T cell repertoires in COVID-19. At the level of the study: The samples span acute and convalescent COVID-19 from the United States, Italy and Spain.

Assignments of participants to cohorts depended upon their own reported clinical history. Using immunoSEQ multiplex PCR, the repertoire was profiled, and TCRdb retains in-frame clones only, with some absent. The sample holds a few hundred thousand clones, roughly nine tenths seen once. Trimming cost V 5 bases and J 8 bases; bases outside gene matches: 10. The CDR3 consists of 14 residues. Germline lookup yields CDR1 SGHDT and CDR2 YYEEEE. Sequencing was performed on PBMCs or T cells enriched from blood (not recorded which). The receptor's source is a human donor in a cohort exposed to, infected with or recovered from COVID-19 (not recorded which). The donor label of this sample is uncertain. The J gene is TRBJ1-1, the V gene TRBV5-6; 9 bases align to TRBD1. CDR3 DNA: TGTGCCAGCAGTCCCGGGACAGGGAGTCTAGAAGCTTTCTTT. This gives the protein CASSPGTGSLEAFF.